This T cell receptor beta chain was identified during a study of blood T cell repertoires in COVID-19. The germline CDR1 and CDR2 sequences are SGHTA and FQGNSA. CDR3 length equals 15 residues. V was pared by 7 bases and J by 2 bases, with 7 bases of the junction left unmatched. Method: immunoSEQ multiplex PCR; TCRdb's copy keeps in-frame clones and lacks some. The table records roughly 100,000 clones, more than 85% of them present only once. This sequence originates from a man in his late teens or twenties with acute or convalescent COVID-19. The chain combines TRBV7-2 with TRBJ2-3, with 9 bases identical to TRBD2. The specimen sequenced was peripheral blood. The CDR3 DNA sequence: TGTGCCAGCACCCTGGGACTAGCCTACACAGATACGCAGTATTTT. This encodes CASTLGLAYTDTQYF. The full variable domain, rest sourced from reference TRBV7-2 and TRBJ2-3, is GAGVSQSPSNKVTEKGKDVELRCDPISGHTALYWYRQSLGQGLEFLIYFQGNSAPDKSGLPSDRFSAERTGGSVSTLTIQRTQQEDSAVYLCASTLGLAYTDTQYFGPGTRLTVL.